The 4 T cell receptor beta chains in this list originate from one sample, sequenced in a study of CD8+ T cells in alopecia areata. Regarding treatment: oral pan-JAK inhibitor, 5-10 mg twice daily. Following RNA extraction, reverse transcription yielded cDNA that acted as the sequencing template. This table comes from immunoSEQ multiplex PCR, and its TCRdb copy is limited to in-frame clones, with some not included. The table lists about 300,000 clones, 55% to 70% of them singletons. Source: CD4+ T cells sorted from blood, taken at week 24, from a patient treated with tofacitinib. Source of these receptors: a human donor with alopecia areata.

V and J are TRBV30 and TRBJ1-1, with D maybe TRBD1 (6 bases). This CDR3 region has 12 residues. CDR1 GTSNPN and CDR2 SVGIG come from the germline V gene (reference sequence). Trimming shortened V by 4 bases and J by 6 bases, and 12 bases separated the two germline ends. Written as DNA, the CDR3 is TGTGCCTGGACCCGAGGGGGTTCTGAAGCTTTCTTT. Amino acid sequence: CAWTRGGSEAFF.

This chain links TRBV6-5 with TRBJ2-4, with D uncertain. The V gene's germline CDR1 is MNHEY and CDR2 SVGAGI. Trimming pared 5 bases from V and 6 bases from J, leaving 11 bases between. The CDR3 is 13 residues long. CDR3 nucleotide sequence: TGTGCCAGCAGTCCCCCCCGCGGAAACATTCAGTACTTC. Translating gives CASSPPRGNIQYF.

The gene calls are TRBV4-1 and TRBJ2-6; 8 positions match TRBD1. Germline V gene sequence: CDR1 MGHRA, CDR2 YSYEKL. With V trimmed by 0 bases and J by 0 bases, 10 bases remained unmatched. The CDR3 runs 20 residues. The CDR3 spells CASSQDGQGESSSGANVLTF. The CDR3 DNA reads TGCGCCAGCAGCCAAGATGGACAGGGAGAGTCTTCCTCTGGGGCCAACGTCCTGACTTTC.

This chain joins TRBV29-1 and TRBJ2-2, with TRBD1 matching over 7 bases. CDR1 SQVTM and CDR2 ANQGSEA come from the germline V gene. The CDR3 runs to 14 residues. Trimming cost V 6 bases and J 3 bases; bases outside gene matches: 7. The CDR3: CSVPGTVDTGELFF. The DNA of the CDR3 is TGCAGCGTCCCCGGGACAGTCGACACCGGGGAGCTGTTTTTT.